This record concerns one T cell receptor beta chain sequence. In the authors' methods: Nucleated cell counts were estimated from reference gene primer amplification. Here immunoSEQ multiplex PCR was the method, and the copy in TCRdb shows in-frame clones only, minus some. The V and J calls and the clone size are those of that table, but D and trimming were determined from the DNA. This sample carries some 100,000 clones, roughly four fifths of them seen once, and the ten largest clones take around 7.3%. The data derive from a study of blood T cell repertoires in COVID-19. The overall study: Acute and convalescent COVID-19 specimens originated in the United States, Italy and Spain. T cells, B-cell-depleted T cells, or PBMCs provided the cDNA or gDNA that served as material.

V lost 10 bases, J lost 3 bases, and 9 bases stayed unmatched. This CDR3 region has 14 residues. In germline, CDR1 is MNHEY, CDR2 SMNVEV (reference sequence). This chain uses TRBV27 with TRBJ2-1; 7 bases align to TRBD1. The sample consisted of peripheral blood. This receptor was obtained from a man over 45 with active or convalescent COVID-19. DNA for the CDR3: TGTGCCACCTTCTCCGGGACAGACTACAATGAGCAGTTCTTC. Encoded protein: CATFSGTDYNEQFF.